This TCR beta chain was found in a study of CD8 T cells in Susac syndrome. CD8+ and CD4+ T cells from blood underwent TCR beta sequencing, which was carried out in a high-throughput format. Trimming stripped 3 bases from V and 15 bases from J, with 19 bases between. This CDR3 region has 14 residues. From germline, CDR1 is SGDLS and CDR2 YYNGEE. Random hexamers were used to reverse transcribe the RNA input (roughly 0.5 to 1 ug). Coverage of TCR beta CDR3 amplification by immunoSEQ multiplex PCR extended to 54 Vbeta and 13 Jbeta. Using its own MiXCR run on the immunoSEQ multiplex PCR reads, TCRdb lists one record per CDR3 protein. The sample has about 250,000 distinct CDR3 sequences; roughly 95% are singletons.

The rearrangement joins TRBV9 to TRBJ1-6, with TRBD1 as a possible D gene (5 bases). The source material was CD4+ T cells from PBMCs. The TCR sequence derives from a human donor with multiple sclerosis. The DNA of the CDR3 is TGTGCCAGCAGCGAGGGGATATTGGGATCTGGCCTCCACTTT. It encodes CASSEGILGSGLHF. Drawing the rest from reference TRBV9 and TRBJ1-6, the complete variable domain is DSGVTQTPKHLITATGQRVTLRCSPRSGDLSVYWYQQSLDQGLQFLIQYYNGEERAKGNILERFSAQQFPDLHSELNLSSLELGDSALYFCASSEGILGSGLHFGNGTRLTVT.